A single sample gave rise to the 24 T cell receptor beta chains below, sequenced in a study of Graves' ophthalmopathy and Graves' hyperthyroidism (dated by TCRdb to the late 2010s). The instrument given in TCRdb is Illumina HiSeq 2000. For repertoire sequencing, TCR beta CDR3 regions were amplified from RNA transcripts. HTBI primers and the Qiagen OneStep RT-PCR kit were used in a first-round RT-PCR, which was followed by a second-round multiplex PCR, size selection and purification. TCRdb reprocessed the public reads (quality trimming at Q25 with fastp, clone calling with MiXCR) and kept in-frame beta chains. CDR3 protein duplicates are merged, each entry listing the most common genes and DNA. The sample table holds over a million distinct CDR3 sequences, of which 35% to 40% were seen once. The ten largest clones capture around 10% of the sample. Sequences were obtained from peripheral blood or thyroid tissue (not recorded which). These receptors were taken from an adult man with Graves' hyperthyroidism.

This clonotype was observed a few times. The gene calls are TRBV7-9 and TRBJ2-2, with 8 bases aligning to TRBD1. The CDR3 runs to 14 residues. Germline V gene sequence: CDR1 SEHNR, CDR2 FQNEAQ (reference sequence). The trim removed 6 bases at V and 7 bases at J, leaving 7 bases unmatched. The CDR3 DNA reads TGTGCCAGCAGAAATCAGGGGGCAATCGGGGAGCTGTTTTTT. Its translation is CASRNQGAIGELFF.

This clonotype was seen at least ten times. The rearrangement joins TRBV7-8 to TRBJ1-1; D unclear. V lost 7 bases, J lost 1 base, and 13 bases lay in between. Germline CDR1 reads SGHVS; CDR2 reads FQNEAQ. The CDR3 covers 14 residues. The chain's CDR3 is CASTKGKGNTEAFF. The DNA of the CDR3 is TGTGCCAGCACCAAAGGGAAGGGGAACACTGAAGCTTTCTTT.

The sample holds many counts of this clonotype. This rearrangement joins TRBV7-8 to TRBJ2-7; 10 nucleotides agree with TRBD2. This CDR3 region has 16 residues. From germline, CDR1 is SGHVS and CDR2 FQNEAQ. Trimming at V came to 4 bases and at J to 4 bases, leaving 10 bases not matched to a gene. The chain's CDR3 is CASSSAEREGGYEQYF. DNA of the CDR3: TGTGCCAGCAGCTCCGCTGAGCGGGAGGGCGGATACGAGCAGTACTTC.

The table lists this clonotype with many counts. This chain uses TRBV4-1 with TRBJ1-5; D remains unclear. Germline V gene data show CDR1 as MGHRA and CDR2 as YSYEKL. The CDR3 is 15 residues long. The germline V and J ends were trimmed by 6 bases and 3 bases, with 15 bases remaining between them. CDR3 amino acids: CASSSIRVDNQPQHF. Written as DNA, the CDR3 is TGCGCCAGCAGTTCCATCCGGGTCGACAATCAGCCCCAGCATTTT.

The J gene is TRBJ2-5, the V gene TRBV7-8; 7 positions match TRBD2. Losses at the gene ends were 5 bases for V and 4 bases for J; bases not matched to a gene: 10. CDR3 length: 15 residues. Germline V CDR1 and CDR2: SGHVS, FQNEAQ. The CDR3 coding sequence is TGTGCCAGCAGCGGGGGGGTTGAGGGGCCAGAGACCCAGTACTTC. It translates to CASSGGVEGPETQYF.

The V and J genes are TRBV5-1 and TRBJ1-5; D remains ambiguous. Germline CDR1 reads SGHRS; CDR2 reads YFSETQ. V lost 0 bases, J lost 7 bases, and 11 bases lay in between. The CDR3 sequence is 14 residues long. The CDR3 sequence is CASSLVQTGQPQHF. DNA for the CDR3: TGCGCCAGCAGCTTGGTCCAGACGGGGCAGCCCCAGCATTTT.

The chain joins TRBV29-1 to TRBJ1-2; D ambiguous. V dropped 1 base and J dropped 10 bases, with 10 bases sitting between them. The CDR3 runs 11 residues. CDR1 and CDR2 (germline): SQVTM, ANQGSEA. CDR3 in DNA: TGCAGCGTTGAAGCCGGACGGGCCTACACCTTC. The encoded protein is CSVEAGRAYTF.

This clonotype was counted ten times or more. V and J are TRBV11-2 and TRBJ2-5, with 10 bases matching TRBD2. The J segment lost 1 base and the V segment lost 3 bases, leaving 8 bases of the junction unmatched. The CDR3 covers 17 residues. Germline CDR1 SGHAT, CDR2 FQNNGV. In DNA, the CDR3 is TGTGCCAGCAGCTTCCATAGCGGGGGGATACCCCAAGAGACCCAGTACTTC. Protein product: CASSFHSGGIPQETQYF.

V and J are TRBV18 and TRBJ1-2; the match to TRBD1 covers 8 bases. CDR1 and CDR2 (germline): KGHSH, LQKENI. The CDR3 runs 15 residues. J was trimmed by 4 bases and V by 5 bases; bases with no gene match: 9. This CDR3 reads CASSERQGAGYGYTF. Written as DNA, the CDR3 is TGTGCCAGCTCAGAGCGTCAGGGGGCTGGCTATGGCTACACCTTC.

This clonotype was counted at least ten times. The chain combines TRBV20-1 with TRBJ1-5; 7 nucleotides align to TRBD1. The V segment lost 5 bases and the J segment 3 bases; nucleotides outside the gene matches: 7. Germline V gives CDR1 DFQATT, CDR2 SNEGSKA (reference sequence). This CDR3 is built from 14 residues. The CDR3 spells CSAGYGTDNQPQHF. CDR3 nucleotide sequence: TGCAGTGCTGGATACGGGACAGACAATCAGCCCCAGCATTTT.

CDR3 in DNA: TGTGCCAGCAGTGAGGTGTGGCTAGCCAACCGGGAGCAGTACTTC. Translation: CASSEVWLANREQYF. The rearrangement uses TRBV7-6 and TRBJ2-7; possibly TRBD2 for D (5 bases). The CDR3 spans 15 residues. V lost 6 bases and J 7 bases, leaving 22 bases between the germline ends. CDR1 is SGHVS, CDR2 FNYEAQ, per germline.

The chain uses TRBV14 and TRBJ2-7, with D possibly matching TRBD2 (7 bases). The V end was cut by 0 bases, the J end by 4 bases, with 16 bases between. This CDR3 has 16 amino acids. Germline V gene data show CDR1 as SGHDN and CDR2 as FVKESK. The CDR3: CASSQELTGGLYEQYF. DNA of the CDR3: TGTGCCAGCAGCCAAGAGCTTACGGGGGGCCTATACGAGCAGTACTTC.

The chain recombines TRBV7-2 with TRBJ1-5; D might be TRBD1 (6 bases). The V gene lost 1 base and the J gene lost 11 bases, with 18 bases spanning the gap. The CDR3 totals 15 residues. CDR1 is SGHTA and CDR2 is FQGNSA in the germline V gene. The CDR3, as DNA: TGTGCCAGCAGCTTAGATCTTGGGGGCGGGGGGACCCAGCATTTT. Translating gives CASSLDLGGGGTQHF. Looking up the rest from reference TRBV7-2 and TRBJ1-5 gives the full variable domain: GAGVSQSPSNKVTEKGKDVELRCDPISGHTALYWYRQSLGQGLEFLIYFQGNSAPDKSGLPSDRFSAERTGGSVSTLTIQRTQQEDSAVYLCASSLDLGGGGTQHFGDGTRLSIL.

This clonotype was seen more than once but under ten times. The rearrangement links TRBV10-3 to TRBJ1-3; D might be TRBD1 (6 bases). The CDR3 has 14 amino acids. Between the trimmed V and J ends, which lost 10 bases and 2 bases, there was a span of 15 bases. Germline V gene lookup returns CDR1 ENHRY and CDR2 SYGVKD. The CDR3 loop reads CASKPQGAGNTIYF. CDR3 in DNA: TGTGCCAGCAAGCCACAGGGAGCTGGAAACACCATATATTTT.

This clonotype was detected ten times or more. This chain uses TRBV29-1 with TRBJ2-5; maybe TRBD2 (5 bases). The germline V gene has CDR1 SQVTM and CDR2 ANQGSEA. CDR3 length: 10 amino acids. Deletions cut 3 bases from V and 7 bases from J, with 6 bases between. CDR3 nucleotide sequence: TGCAGCGTTGACCGGGGGACCCAGTACTTC. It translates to CSVDRGTQYF. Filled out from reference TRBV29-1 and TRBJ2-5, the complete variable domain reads SAVISQKPSRDICQRGTSLTIQCQVDSQVTMMFWYRQQPGQSLTLIATANQGSEATYESGFVIDKFPISRPNLTFSTLTVSNMSPEDSSIYLCSVDRGTQYFGPGTRLLVL.

The CDR3 region is CASSLAHGPKTSYEQYF. The CDR3 nucleotides are TGTGCCAGCAGTTTAGCTCACGGACCTAAAACCTCCTACGAGCAGTACTTC. The rearrangement joins TRBV12-3 or TRBV12-4 to TRBJ2-7; the D is unclear. The CDR3 length is 17 residues. The germline V and J ends were trimmed by 0 bases and 0 bases, with 15 bases remaining between them.

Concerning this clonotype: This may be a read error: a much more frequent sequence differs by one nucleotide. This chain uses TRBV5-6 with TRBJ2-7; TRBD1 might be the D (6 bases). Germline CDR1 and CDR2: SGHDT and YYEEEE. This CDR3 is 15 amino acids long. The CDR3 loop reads CASSLWTGQSYEQSF. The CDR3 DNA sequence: TGTGCCAGCAGCTTATGGACTGGACAGTCCTACGAGCAGTCCTTC.

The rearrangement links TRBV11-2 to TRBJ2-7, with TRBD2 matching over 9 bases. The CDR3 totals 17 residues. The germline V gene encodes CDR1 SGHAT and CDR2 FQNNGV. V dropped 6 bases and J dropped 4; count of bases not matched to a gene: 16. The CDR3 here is CASRLGLAQDLEYEQYF. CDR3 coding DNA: TGTGCCAGCAGATTGGGACTAGCTCAAGACTTAGAATACGAGCAGTACTTC.

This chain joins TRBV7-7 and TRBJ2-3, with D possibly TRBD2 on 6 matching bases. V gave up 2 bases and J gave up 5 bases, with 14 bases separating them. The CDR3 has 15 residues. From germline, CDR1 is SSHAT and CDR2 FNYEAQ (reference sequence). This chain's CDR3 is CASSLLGGEKDTQYF. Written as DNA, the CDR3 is TGTGCCAGCAGCTTATTAGGCGGGGAAAAAGATACGCAGTATTTT.

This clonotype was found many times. CDR3 coding DNA: TGTGCCACCAGTGATTTGCGTGGGAAACGGGGGGAGCTGTTTTTT. Protein: CATSDLRGKRGELFF. The V gene is TRBV24-1, the J gene TRBJ2-2; D unresolved. Trimming took 0 bases from V and 8 from J, leaving 12 bases between them. The V gene's germline CDR1 is KGHDR and CDR2 SFDVKD. The CDR3 loop spans 15 amino acids.

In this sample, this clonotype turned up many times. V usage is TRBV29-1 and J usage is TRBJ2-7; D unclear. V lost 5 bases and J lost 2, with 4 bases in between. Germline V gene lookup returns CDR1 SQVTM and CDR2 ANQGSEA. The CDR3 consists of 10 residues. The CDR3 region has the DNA TGCAGCGTTTACGCCTACGAGCAGTACTTC. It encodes CSVYAYEQYF.

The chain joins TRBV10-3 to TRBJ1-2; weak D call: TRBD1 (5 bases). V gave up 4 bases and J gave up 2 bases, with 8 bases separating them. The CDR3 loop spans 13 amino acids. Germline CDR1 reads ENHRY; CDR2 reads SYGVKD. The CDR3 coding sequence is TGTGCCATCAGTGCTCGGGACAACTATGGCTACACCTTC. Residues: CAISARDNYGYTF.

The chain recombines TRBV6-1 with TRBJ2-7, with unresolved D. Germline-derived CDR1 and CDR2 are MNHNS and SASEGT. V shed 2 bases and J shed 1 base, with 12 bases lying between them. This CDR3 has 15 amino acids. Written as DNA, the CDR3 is TGTGCCAGCAGTGAAACCGAAGTGAATTCCTACGAGCAGTACTTC. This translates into CASSETEVNSYEQYF.

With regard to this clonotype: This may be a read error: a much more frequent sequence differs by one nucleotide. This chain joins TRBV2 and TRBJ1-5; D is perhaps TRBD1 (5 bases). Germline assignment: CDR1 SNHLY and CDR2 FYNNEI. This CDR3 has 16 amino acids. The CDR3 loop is CASIGQAPGSNRPQHF. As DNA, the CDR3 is TGTGCCAGCATAGGGCAGGCCCCAGGGAGCAATCGGCCCCAGCATTTT.